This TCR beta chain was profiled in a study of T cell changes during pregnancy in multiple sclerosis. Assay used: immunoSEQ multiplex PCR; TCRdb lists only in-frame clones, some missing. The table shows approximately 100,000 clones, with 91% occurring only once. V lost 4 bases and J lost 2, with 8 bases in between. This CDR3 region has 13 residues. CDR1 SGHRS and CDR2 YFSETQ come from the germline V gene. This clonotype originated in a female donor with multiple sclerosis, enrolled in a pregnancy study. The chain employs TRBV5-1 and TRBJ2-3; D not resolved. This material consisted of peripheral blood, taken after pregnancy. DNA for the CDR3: TGCGCCAGCAGCCCCTTAATCACAGATACGCAGTATTTT. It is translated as CASSPLITDTQYF.